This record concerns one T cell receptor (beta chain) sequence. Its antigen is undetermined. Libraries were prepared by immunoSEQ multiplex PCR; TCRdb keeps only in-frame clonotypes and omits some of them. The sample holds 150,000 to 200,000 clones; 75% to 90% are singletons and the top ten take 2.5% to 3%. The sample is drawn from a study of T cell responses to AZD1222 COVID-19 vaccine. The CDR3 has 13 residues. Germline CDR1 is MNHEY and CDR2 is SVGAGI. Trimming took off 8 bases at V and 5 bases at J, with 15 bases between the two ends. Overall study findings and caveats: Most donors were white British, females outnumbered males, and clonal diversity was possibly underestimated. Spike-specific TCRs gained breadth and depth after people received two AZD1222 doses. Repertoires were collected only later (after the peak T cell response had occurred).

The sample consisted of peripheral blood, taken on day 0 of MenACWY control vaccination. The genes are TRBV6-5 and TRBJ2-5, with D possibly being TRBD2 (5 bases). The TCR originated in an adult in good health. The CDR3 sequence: CASAGRRWETQYF. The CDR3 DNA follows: TGTGCCAGCGCGGGCCGGAGGTGGGAGACCCAGTACTTC.